The present entry profiles one T cell receptor beta chain with its context. What antigen it recognizes has not been identified. No quality values exist for individual bases; no much larger clone is one base distant. This record comes from a study of CD8 T cells in ankylosing spondylitis (dated by TCRdb to the late 2010s). General notes on the study: The study profiled T cell receptor beta repertoires in healthy donors and ankylosing spondylitis patients to find disease-linked TCR variants. The full study cohort was made up of 25 ankylosing spondylitis patients and 108 healthy donors. Peripheral blood was sampled, and synovial fluid was additionally collected from ankylosing spondylitis patients. Results the study describes overall, beyond this receptor: The disease-linked clones were reported to be significantly enriched in matched synovial fluid samples from ankylosing spondylitis patients. The disease-linked clones had a CD8+ phenotype and were found at relatively low frequencies in peripheral blood. Some of the motif variants had been reported before in the synovial fluid and blood of reactive arthritis patients, a finding that suggests common disease-initiation mechanisms. A TCR beta motif of about eight highly homologous amino acid variants appeared characteristic of blood from ankylosing spondylitis patients.

Instrument on record: Illumina HiSeq 2500. Quantitative 5'-RACE with molecular barcodes was the method used to prepare the TCR beta libraries. The study's processing was this. A new computational method based on a probabilistic model of VDJ rearrangement was used to identify disease-linked TCR variants. TCRdb reanalyzed the raw reads on its own, using fastp at Q25 for trimming and MiXCR for clone calling, and kept in-frame beta chains. Here each entry gathers all rows of one CDR3 protein and keeps the most common genes and DNA. TCRdb, not the original authors, processed these V and J calls. The sample yields roughly 230,000 distinct CDR3 sequences; about a sixth were counted once. The top ten clones comprise around a third of the sample. This sequence originates from a male donor with ankylosing spondylitis or in good health (not recorded which). Sequences were obtained from blood, either unsorted or a sorted T cell fraction (not recorded which).

The CDR3 here reads CASSWRQGGPYEQYF. The DNA sequence is given as TGTGCCAGCAGTTGGAGACAGGGTGGGCCCTACGAGCAGTACTTC. The chain is assembled from TRBV12-3 or TRBV12-4 and TRBJ2-7; 7 of the junction bases match TRBD1. The CDR3 has 15 amino acids, counting the end cysteine and phenylalanine. The only DNA kept is the CDR3, 45 bases in frame from the first base. Trimming takes 4 bases off V and 2 bases off J; junction bases not matched to a gene: 8.